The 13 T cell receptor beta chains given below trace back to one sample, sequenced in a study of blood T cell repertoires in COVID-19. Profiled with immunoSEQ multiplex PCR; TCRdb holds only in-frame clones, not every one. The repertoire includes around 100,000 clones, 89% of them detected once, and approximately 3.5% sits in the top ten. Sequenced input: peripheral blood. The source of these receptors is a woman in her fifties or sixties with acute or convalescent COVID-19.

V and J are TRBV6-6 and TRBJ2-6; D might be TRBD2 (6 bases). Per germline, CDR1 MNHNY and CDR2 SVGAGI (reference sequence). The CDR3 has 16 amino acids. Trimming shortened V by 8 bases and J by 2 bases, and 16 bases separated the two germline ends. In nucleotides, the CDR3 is TGTGCCAGCTCTCCCGGGAGTAACCCTGGGGCCAACGTCCTGACTTTC. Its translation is CASSPGSNPGANVLTF.

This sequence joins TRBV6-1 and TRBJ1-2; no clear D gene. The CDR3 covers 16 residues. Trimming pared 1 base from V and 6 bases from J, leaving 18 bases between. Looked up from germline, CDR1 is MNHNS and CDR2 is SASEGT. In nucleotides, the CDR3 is TGTGCCAGCAGTGAAGTTCCCTTGGCCGCATTTCATGGCTACACCTTC. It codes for CASSEVPLAAFHGYTF.

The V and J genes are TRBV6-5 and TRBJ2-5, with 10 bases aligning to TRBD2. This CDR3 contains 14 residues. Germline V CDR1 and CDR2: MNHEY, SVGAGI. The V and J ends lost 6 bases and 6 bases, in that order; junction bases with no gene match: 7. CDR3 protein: CASSTGTSVQTQYF. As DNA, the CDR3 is TGTGCCAGCAGCACCGGGACTAGCGTCCAGACCCAGTACTTC.

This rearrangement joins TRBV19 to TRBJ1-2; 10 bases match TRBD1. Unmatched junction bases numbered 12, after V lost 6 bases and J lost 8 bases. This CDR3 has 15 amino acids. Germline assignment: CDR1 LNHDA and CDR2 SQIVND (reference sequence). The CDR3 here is CASSASRTGGDGYTF. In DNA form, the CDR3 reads TGTGCCAGTAGCGCTTCTCGGACAGGGGGGGACGGCTACACCTTC. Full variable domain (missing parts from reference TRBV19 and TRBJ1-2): DGGITQSPKYLFRKEGQNVTLSCEQNLNHDAMYWYRQDPGQGLRLIYYSQIVNDFQKGDIAEGYSVSREKKESFPLTVTSAQKNPTAFYLCASSASRTGGDGYTFGSGTRLTVV.

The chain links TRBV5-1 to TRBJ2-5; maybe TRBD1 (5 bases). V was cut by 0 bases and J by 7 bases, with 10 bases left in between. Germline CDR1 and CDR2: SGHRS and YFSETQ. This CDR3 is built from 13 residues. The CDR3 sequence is CASSLELGATQYF. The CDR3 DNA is TGCGCCAGCAGCTTGGAGCTAGGGGCGACCCAGTACTTC.

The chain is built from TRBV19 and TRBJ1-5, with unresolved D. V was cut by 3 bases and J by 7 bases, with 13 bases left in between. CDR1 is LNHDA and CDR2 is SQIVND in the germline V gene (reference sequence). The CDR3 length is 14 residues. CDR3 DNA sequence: TGTGCCAGTAGTATGGGCGGGTTCGGACAGCCCCAGCATTTT. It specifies CASSMGGFGQPQHF.

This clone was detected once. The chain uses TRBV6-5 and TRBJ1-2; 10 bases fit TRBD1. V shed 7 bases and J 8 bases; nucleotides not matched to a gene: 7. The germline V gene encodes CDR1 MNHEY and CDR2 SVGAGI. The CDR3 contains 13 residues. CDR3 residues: CASTRQGARGYTF. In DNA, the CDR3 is TGTGCCAGCACGAGACAGGGGGCAAGAGGCTACACCTTC.

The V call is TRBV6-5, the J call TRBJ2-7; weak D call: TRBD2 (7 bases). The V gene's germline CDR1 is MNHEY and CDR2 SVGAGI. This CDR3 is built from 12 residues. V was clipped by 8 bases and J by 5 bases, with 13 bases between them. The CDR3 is CASRGRENEQYF. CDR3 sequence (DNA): TGTGCCAGCCGGGGGCGGGAGAACGAGCAGTACTTC.

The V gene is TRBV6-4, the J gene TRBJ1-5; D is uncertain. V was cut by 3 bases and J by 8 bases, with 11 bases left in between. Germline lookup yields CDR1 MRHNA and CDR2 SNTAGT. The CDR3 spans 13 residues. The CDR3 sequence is CASSEIGQEPQHF. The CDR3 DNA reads TGTGCCAGCAGTGAGATAGGCCAGGAGCCCCAGCATTTT.

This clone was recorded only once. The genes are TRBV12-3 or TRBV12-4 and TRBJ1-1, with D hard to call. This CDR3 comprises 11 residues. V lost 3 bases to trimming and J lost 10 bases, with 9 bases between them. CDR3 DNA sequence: TGTGCCAGCAGTTTCAGTATTCGAGCTTTCTTT. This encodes CASSFSIRAFF.

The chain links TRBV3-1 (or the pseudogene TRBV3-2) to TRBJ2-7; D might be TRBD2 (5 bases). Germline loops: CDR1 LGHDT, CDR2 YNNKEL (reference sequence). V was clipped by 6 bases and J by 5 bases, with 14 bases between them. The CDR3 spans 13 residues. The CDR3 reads CASSRGVFHEQYF. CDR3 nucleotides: TGTGCCAGCAGTCGGGGAGTTTTCCACGAGCAGTACTTC.

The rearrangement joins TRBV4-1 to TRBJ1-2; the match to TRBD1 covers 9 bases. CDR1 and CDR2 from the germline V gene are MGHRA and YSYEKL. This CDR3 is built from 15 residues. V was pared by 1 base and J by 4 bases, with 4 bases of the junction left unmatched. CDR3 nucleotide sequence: TGCGCCAGCAGCCAAGGGGGACAGGGCCTCTATGGCTACACCTTC. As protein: CASSQGGQGLYGYTF.

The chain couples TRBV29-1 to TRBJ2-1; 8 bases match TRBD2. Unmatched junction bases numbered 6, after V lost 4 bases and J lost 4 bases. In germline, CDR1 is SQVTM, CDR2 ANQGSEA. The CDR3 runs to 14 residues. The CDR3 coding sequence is TGCAGCGTTGTCCCCCGCGGGAGGTACAATGAGCAGTTCTTC. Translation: CSVVPRGRYNEQFF.